A single T cell receptor (beta chain) is shown here with its context. Its antigen is as yet unknown. The sample belongs to a study of beta chain features in type 1 diabetes. The wider study: Taken together, all samples contributed 107,917,701 examined sorted cells.

TCRB transcripts that were expressed got sequenced, as all of the isolated RNA had been reverse transcribed. About 3.4 million reads on average were seen across naive, central memory and regulatory T cell samples. Generated by immunoSEQ multiplex PCR, the TCRdb table keeps only in-frame clones and is missing some. The sample carries about 150,000 clones, approximately 10% recorded once. General study points: TCRB CDR3 length was moderately but significantly reduced in all four CD4+ subsets of Type 1 diabetes patients. Cells that show high TCR expression could be over-represented by cDNA sequencing. TCRB repertoires of naive, central memory and Treg cells appeared more similar among patients than among healthy donors.

This TCR derives from a man aged 30-40 years with type 1 diabetes. Sequenced sample: central memory CD4+ T cells from blood.

CDR3 amino acids: CASSPMATGGYEQYF. The CDR3 DNA reads TGTGCCAGCTCACCAATGGCGACAGGGGGCTACGAGCAGTACTTC. The J gene is TRBJ2-7, the V gene TRBV18; TRBD1 agrees at 9 bases. Germline assignment: CDR1 KGHSH and CDR2 LQKENI. The CDR3 is made up of 15 amino acids. The V and J ends lost 2 bases and 3 bases, in that order; junction bases with no gene match: 5.